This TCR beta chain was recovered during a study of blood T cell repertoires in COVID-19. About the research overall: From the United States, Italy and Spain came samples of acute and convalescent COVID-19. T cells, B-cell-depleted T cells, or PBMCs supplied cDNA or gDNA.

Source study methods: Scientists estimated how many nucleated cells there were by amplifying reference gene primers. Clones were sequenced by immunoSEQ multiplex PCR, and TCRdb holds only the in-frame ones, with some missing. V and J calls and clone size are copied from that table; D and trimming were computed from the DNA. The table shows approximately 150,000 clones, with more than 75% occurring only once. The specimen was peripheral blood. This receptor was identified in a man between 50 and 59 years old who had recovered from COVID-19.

CDR3 loop: CASSQGLADINEQFF. The CDR3 DNA reads TGTGCCAGCAGCCAGGGACTAGCGGATATTAATGAGCAGTTCTTC. The chain combines TRBV27 with TRBJ2-1; 11 positions match TRBD2. CDR1 and CDR2 from the germline V gene are MNHEY and SMNVEV (reference sequence). This CDR3 contains 15 residues. The trim removed 6 bases at V and 7 bases at J, leaving 8 bases unmatched.